This section outlines one T cell receptor (beta chain) sequence together with its context. Antigen unknown. The data stem from a study of tumor-infiltrating lymphocytes in primary liver carcinoma. Study outcomes and limitations: Just about 7.5-25% of leading clones were found in every one of five regions.

A constant-region primer served to make TCR beta cDNA from about 490 ng total RNA. Three nested multiplex PCR rounds of slightly modified ARM-PCR generated TCR beta libraries. For about 11 cycles apiece, the opening two PCR rounds ran with TRBV1-TRBV30 forward primers and a C-beta reverse primer. In TCRdb, the multiplex PCR reads were re-called with MiXCR into one record per CDR3 protein. The data show about 190,000 distinct CDR3 sequences, with 85% seen just once and 15% to 20% held by the top ten. Starting material for RNA and DNA co-extraction consisted of about 17-34 mg of unsorted bulk tissue. This CDR3 contains 14 residues. The V gene lost 4 bases and the J gene lost 16 bases, with 26 bases spanning the gap. Germline CDR1 and CDR2: SQVTM and ANQGSEA.

This chain links TRBV29-1 with TRBJ2-1; no firm D call. The specimen sequenced was tumor tissue from primary liver carcinoma. The sequence came from a man aged 40-49 years with primary liver carcinoma and hepatitis B virus infection. CDR3 residues: CSVVRTESYNGHFF. CDR3 sequence (DNA): TGCAGCGTTGTTCGGACGGAATCCTACAATGGGCATTTCTTC.